This T cell receptor (beta chain) was documented in a study of blood T cell repertoires in COVID-19 (dated by TCRdb to between 2020 and 2021). Background for the entire study: Samples from collaborators originated in the United States, Italy and Spain and spanned both the acute and convalescent phases of COVID-19. The material from the prospective study consisted of cDNA or gDNA derived from T cells, B-cell-depleted T cells, or PBMCs. Deeply sampled blood TCRbeta repertoires from subjects exposed to, actively infected with, or recovered from COVID-19 were included in the dataset. A freely available public database, intended as a resource for researchers studying the immune response to SARS-CoV-2, is where the repertoires were released. Samples came from the ongoing ImmuneRACE study (first 160 participants) plus 1,254 subjects from 6 global collaborators. Nearly every sample came with metadata listing a de-identified subject ID, COVID-19 status, age in years and sex. HLA class I and class II types, where available, came from metadata supplied by the sample provider rather than from assay-based typing.

Whole blood was collected in K2EDTA tubes by collaborating institutions according to the institutions' own protocols. For TCRbeta analysis, collaborators shipped samples as frozen whole blood, isolated PBMCs, or DNA extracted from either of those sample types. V sheds 0 bases and J sheds 9 bases, leaving 9 bases between their ends. Inclusive of the bounding cysteine and phenylalanine, the CDR3 is 14 residues long. Only the CDR3 part of the read is kept: 42 bases, read in frame from the first base. CDR1 and CDR2, looked up from the germline V gene (reference sequence), are MNHEY and SMNVEV. Results the study describes overall, beyond this receptor: How much clinical and demographic metadata was included differed by source and by participant, and the metadata was provided uncurated.

TCRbeta CDR3 regions were amplified from genomic DNA by means of the immunoSEQ Assay, a bias-controlled multiplex PCR. Under the source paper's analysis protocol: Within the assay, amplification of reference gene primers was used to estimate how many nucleated cells each sample contained. To quantify the absolute abundance of each unique TCRbeta CDR3 rearrangement, sequence reads were collapsed and filtered. For each sample, productive Simpson clonality was calculated by taking the square root of Simpson's diversity index across productive rearrangements. TCRdb provides this immuneACCESS table in a form limited to in-frame rearrangements. Some clones are lacking; in checked studies, under half of them reflect an unresolved V gene, and why the rest are absent is not known. That table furnishes V, J and clone size, whereas the DNA furnished D and trimming. The sample table shows 270,000 or so clones, and around 86% are seen once. The ten largest clones capture about 3% of the sample.

Note on this clone: No cognate antigen has been identified for it. Base-call qualities are not available, and no considerably larger clone is one nucleotide away.

The sample comprised peripheral blood. This sequence was found in a young woman with active or convalescent COVID-19. The V and J segments used are TRBV27 and TRBJ1-6; no D gene is confidently identified. This receptor carries the CDR3 CASSLSRGGSPLHF. The nucleotide sequence is given as TGTGCCAGCAGTTTATCTCGGGGTGGTTCACCCCTCCACTTT.